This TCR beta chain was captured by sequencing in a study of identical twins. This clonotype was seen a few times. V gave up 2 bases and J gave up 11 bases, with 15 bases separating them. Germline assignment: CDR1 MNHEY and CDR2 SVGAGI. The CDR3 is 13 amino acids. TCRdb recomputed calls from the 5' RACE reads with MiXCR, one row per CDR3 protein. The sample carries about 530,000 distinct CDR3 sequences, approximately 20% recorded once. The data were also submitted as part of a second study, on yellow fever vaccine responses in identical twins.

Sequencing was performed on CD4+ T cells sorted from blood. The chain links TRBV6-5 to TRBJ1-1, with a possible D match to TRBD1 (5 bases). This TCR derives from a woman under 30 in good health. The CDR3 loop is CASSYIRGAEAFF. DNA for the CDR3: TGTGCCAGCAGTTACATTAGGGGAGCGGAGGCTTTCTTT.